The T cell receptor (beta chain) under discussion was sequenced for a study of blood T cell repertoires in COVID-19. Study-level background: Acute-phase and convalescent COVID-19 samples originated in the United States, Italy and Spain. The analysed material was cDNA or gDNA that came from T cells, B-cell-depleted T cells, or PBMCs.

The CDR3 loop spans 15 amino acids. Trimming cost V 1 base and J 5 bases; bases outside gene matches: 6. Germline assignment: CDR1 SGHNT and CDR2 YENEEA. Study processing details: Scientists estimated how many nucleated cells there were by amplifying reference gene primers. Measured with immunoSEQ multiplex PCR; TCRdb has only the in-frame clones, and not every one. The D gene and trimming were derived from the DNA, and the V and J assignments and clone size from that table. The sample contains 250,000 or so clones, around 84% of which appear only once. The clonotype was recovered from an older woman with active or convalescent COVID-19. The chain combines TRBV11-3 with TRBJ2-3, with 7 bases matching TRBD1. The sequenced sample consisted of peripheral blood. The CDR3 sequence: CASSLGQGIEDTQYF. The CDR3 DNA reads as TGTGCCAGCAGCTTAGGACAGGGAATAGAAGATACGCAGTATTTT.